The present TCR beta chain was sequenced within a study of blood T cell repertoires in COVID-19. Background on the study: Samples taken during acute and convalescent COVID-19 were collected in the United States, Italy and Spain. Sample material is recorded as cDNA or gDNA derived from T cells, B-cell-depleted T cells, or PBMCs.

In the original processing: From reference gene primer amplification, estimates of nucleated cell counts were derived. The table came from immunoSEQ multiplex PCR; TCRdb's copy has only in-frame clones and leaves some out. V, J and clone size derive from that table, while D and trimming were established from the DNA sequence. The data show just under 150,000 clones, about 80% seen once. The CDR3 is 13 residues long. The V end was cut by 1 base, the J end by 3 bases, with 4 bases between. The germline V gene has CDR1 SGHTA and CDR2 FQGTGA. V gene TRBV7-3 combines with J gene TRBJ1-5; D unresolved. Sequencing was performed on peripheral blood. This TCR was sampled from a human donor in a cohort sampled during active COVID-19. CDR3 bases: TGTGCCAGCAGCTTAAGTCACAATCAGCCCCAGCATTTT. It is translated as CASSLSHNQPQHF.